This TCR beta chain was retrieved from a study of blood T cell repertoires in COVID-19. Per the study methods: Reference gene primer amplification gave estimated nucleated cell counts. Method: immunoSEQ multiplex PCR; TCRdb's copy keeps in-frame clones and lacks some. V and J calls and clone size are copied from that table; D and trimming were computed from the DNA. Counted here are fewer than 450,000 clones, roughly 90% occurring once; the ten biggest clones make up approximately 7.3%. Trimming shortened V by 4 bases and J by 9 bases, and 16 bases separated the two germline ends. The CDR3 covers 14 residues. Germline V gene data show CDR1 as SEHNR and CDR2 as FQNEAQ (reference sequence).

The material sequenced was peripheral blood. This clonotype originated in a woman in her 70s with COVID-19, enrolled during active disease. The chain uses TRBV7-9 and TRBJ2-1, with a possible D match to TRBD2 (7 bases). The CDR3 nucleotides read TGTGCCAGCAGCTACCTACGGGGGGCCGGTGAGCAGTTCTTC. It translates to CASSYLRGAGEQFF.